These 10 T cell receptor beta chains originate from one sample sequenced in a study of T-cell reconstitution after alpha-beta-depleted transplantation in children. Unique molecular identifiers tagged the TCRbeta library. TCRdb used MiXCR to reprocess the PCR reads, holding one entry per CDR3 protein. The profile shows just over 950,000 distinct CDR3 sequences, about 29% of them singletons. Sample: PBMCs, mostly from graft donor cells, taken 360 days after TCRalphabeta/CD19-depleted stem cell transplant. The receptor source for this set is a boy in the first two years of life who had a stem cell transplant for SCID, so the T cells may come from the graft donor.

The CDR3 loop is CATSRHAYGGTRSSGNTIYF. The DNA of the CDR3 is TGTGCCACCAGCAGACACGCCTATGGGGGAACCCGGTCCTCTGGAAACACCATATATTTT. The chain has TRBV15 and TRBJ1-3, with D perhaps TRBD1 (5 bases). V was trimmed by 2 bases and J by 0 bases, leaving 23 bases between them. Germline CDR1 reads LNHNV; CDR2 reads YYDKDF (reference sequence). CDR3 length equals 20 residues. Supplemented by reference TRBV15 and TRBJ1-3, the full variable domain reads DAMVIQNPRYQVTQFGKPVTLSCSQTLNHNVMYWYQQKSSQAPKLLFHYYDKDFNNEADTPDNFQSRRPNTSFCFLDIRSPGLGDTAMYLCATSRHAYGGTRSSGNTIYFGEGSWLTVV.

V is TRBV5-1 and J is TRBJ2-7, with TRBD2 identical over 8 bases. V gave up 4 bases and J gave up 3 bases; unmatched junction bases: 6. Germline values: CDR1 SGHRS, CDR2 YFSETQ. This CDR3 region has 14 residues. The CDR3 reads CASSGGLGLYEQYF. The CDR3 DNA follows: TGCGCCAGCAGCGGGGGACTAGGTCTCTACGAGCAGTACTTC.

The genes are TRBV20-1 and TRBJ2-1; D might be TRBD1 or TRBD2, each matching 6 bases. The germline V gene encodes CDR1 DFQATT and CDR2 SNEGSKA (reference sequence). Trimming left V 5 bases short and J 2 bases short, with 16 bases between. The length of the CDR3 is 15 residues. For the CDR3, the DNA is TGCAGTGCTGGGGTTGGGGGGCTGGCCTACAATGAGCAGTTCTTC. Protein sequence: CSAGVGGLAYNEQFF.

This clonotype was detected a few times. The J gene is TRBJ2-1, the V gene TRBV4-1, with D possibly matching TRBD1 (5 bases). V dropped 1 base and J dropped 8 bases, with 18 bases sitting between them. The CDR3 is made up of 16 amino acids. Germline CDR1 MGHRA, CDR2 YSYEKL. Written as DNA, the CDR3 is TGCGCCAGCAGCCAAGCCCACGGCCCCACAGGCGATGAGCAGTTCTTC. It specifies CASSQAHGPTGDEQFF.

There are a few counts of this clonotype. The chain combines TRBV15 with TRBJ1-2, with 12 positions matching TRBD1. CDR3 length: 15 residues. Germline V gives CDR1 LNHNV, CDR2 YYDKDF (reference sequence). With V trimmed by 0 bases and J by 8 bases, 4 bases remained unmatched. As DNA, the CDR3 is TGTGCCACCAGCAGAGATGTGGGACAGGGGGCGGGCTACACCTTC. Translated, it gives CATSRDVGQGAGYTF.

The CDR3 nucleotides are TGTGCCACCAGCACGAGACAGGGGTTTACTGAAGCTTTCTTT. Translated, it gives CATSTRQGFTEAFF. This chain joins TRBV15 and TRBJ1-1; 8 bases are a match to TRBD1. CDR1 is LNHNV and CDR2 is YYDKDF in the germline V gene (reference sequence). V shed 4 bases, J shed 5 bases, and the junction held 6 bases outside the gene matches. The CDR3 extends over 14 amino acids.

This sequence joins TRBV28 and TRBJ2-3, with TRBD2 identical over 11 bases. The CDR3 spans 15 residues. CDR1 MDHEN and CDR2 SYDVKM come from the germline V gene. V lost 6 bases and J lost 5; bases outside the gene matches: 7. The CDR3 here is CASREISGGVDTQYF. The DNA of the CDR3 is TGTGCCAGCAGGGAGATTAGCGGGGGGGTAGATACGCAGTATTTT.

The CDR3 reads CASSQLRDTEAFF. CDR3 in DNA: TGCGCCAGCAGCCAATTGCGGGACACTGAAGCTTTCTTT. V and J are TRBV4-1 and TRBJ1-1; D is unclear. Germline-derived CDR1 and CDR2 are MGHRA and YSYEKL. Trimming took 2 bases from V and 3 from J, leaving 7 bases between them. The CDR3 extends over 13 amino acids.

This clonotype has more than one count but fewer than ten. The chain links TRBV6-1 to TRBJ1-5; no reliable D call. Trimming cost V 4 bases and J 11 bases, with 6 bases left between them. Germline assignment: CDR1 MNHNS and CDR2 SASEGT. CDR3 length: 10 amino acids. The CDR3 DNA follows: TGTGCCAGCAGTGGGGTTACCCAGCATTTT. This gives the protein CASSGVTQHF.

The chain employs TRBV6-2 or TRBV6-3 and TRBJ2-6, with D unclear. With 7 bases removed from V and 0 bases from J, the gap between germline ends came to 19 bases. The CDR3 is 18 amino acids. CDR1 is MNHEY, CDR2 SVGEGT, per germline. In nucleotides, the CDR3 is TGTGCCAGCACCCTGTCCTTAGGGCGTGACTCTGGGGCCAACGTCCTGACTTTC. It specifies CASTLSLGRDSGANVLTF.